This T cell receptor beta chain stems from a study of identical twins. A template switching step contributed a universal primer site, while unique molecular identifiers were present in the cDNA. Each CDR3 protein gets one entry after TCRdb re-called the 5' RACE reads with MiXCR. The repertoire holds about 200,000 distinct CDR3 sequences, with about 16% as singletons. The CDR3 covers 15 residues. The V end lost 4 bases, the J end lost 4 bases, and 17 bases lay between the germline ends. CDR1 and CDR2 (germline): SGHRS, YFSETQ. This sample was also put to use in a study of T cells expressing NK-cell markers. That study adds: In a group of about 6 donors, dominant NKG2C+ clonotypes represented about 1.0-7.5% of CD8+ T cells.

The chain combines TRBV5-1 with TRBJ1-2; tentatively, D is TRBD1 (5 bases). The sequencing input was CD8+ T cells sorted from blood. The clonotype was recovered from a woman younger than 30 in good health. DNA of the CDR3: TGCGCCAGCAGCCCGGGACGGGAGTACTTCTATGGCTACACCTTC. This sequence encodes CASSPGREYFYGYTF.